The entry below describes one T cell receptor (beta chain). Its antigen is still unknown. Measured with immunoSEQ multiplex PCR; TCRdb has only the in-frame clones, and not every one. Among about 120,000 clones listed, about 87% were seen once. The germline gives CDR1 WSHSY, CDR2 SAAADI. V shed 2 bases, J shed 0 bases, and the junction held 4 bases outside the gene matches. This CDR3 has 17 amino acids. The data derive from a study of radiotherapy plus CTLA-4 blockade in lung cancer. Study conclusions and caveats: TCR clones of tumor origin grew in blood after radiotherapy plus ipilimumab.

The study treated chemo-refractory metastatic non-small-cell lung cancer patients with focal radiation plus ipilimumab CTLA-4 blockade. The sample consisted of peripheral blood, taken from a patient treated with radiotherapy plus ipilimumab. The chain employs TRBV10-2 and TRBJ1-5; the match to TRBD1 covers 10 bases. This sequence originates from a human donor with non-small cell lung cancer that progressed on radiotherapy plus ipilimumab. The CDR3 bases are TGCGCCAGCAGTGAGGCGGGGACAGGGGCTAGCAATCAGCCCCAGCATTTT. It codes for CASSEAGTGASNQPQHF.